Following are 20 T cell receptor beta chains from one sample sequenced in a study of blood T cell repertoires in COVID-19 (TCRdb year 2020). The library was generated by the immunoSEQ multiplex PCR assay. What TCRdb holds here is the immuneACCESS table cut down to in-frame rearrangements. Part of the clones is not present; checked against another copy, under half of the missing clones reflect an unresolved V gene, and the others are unexplained. The sample table shows 25,000 to 30,000 clones, and roughly 80% are seen once. Clones ranked in the top ten supply roughly 16% of the sample. Material for sequencing was peripheral blood. The receptors stem from a woman between 55 and 75 years old with acute or convalescent COVID-19.

The table lists this clone with a few counts. J is TRBJ2-7 and V is TRBV7-9; TRBD1 agrees at 9 bases. With 5 bases clipped from V and 2 bases from J, the junction kept 7 bases outside the gene matches. CDR1 and CDR2 from the germline V gene are SEHNR and FQNEAQ (reference sequence). This CDR3 is built from 15 residues. The DNA of the CDR3 is TGTGCCAGCAGCCGACGCGGGACAGGGACCTACGAGCAGTACTTC. Encoded protein: CASSRRGTGTYEQYF.

The chain carries TRBV2 and TRBJ2-7; D is perhaps TRBD1 (6 bases). This CDR3 region has 14 residues. CDR1 and CDR2 from the germline V gene are SNHLY and FYNNEI. Trimming removed 7 bases from V and 2 bases from J, with 15 bases in between. The CDR3 region is CASNQQGPAYEQYF. The DNA of the CDR3 is TGTGCCAGCAACCAACAGGGCCCTGCCTACGAGCAGTACTTC.

The CDR3 DNA is TGTGCCAGCAGCCAGGAGGGGGCCCTCAAAGCTTTCTTT. It is translated as CASSQEGALKAFF. The chain combines TRBV3-1 (or the pseudogene TRBV3-2) with TRBJ1-1; 7 bases are a match to TRBD1. Germline trimming cut 3 bases from V and 9 bases from J; bases unmatched to any gene: 7. The CDR3 runs to 13 residues. CDR1 LGHDT and CDR2 YNNKEL come from the germline V gene (reference sequence).

The gene calls are TRBV28 and TRBJ2-7; D gene ambiguous. The CDR3 covers 13 residues. Germline-derived CDR1 and CDR2 are MDHEN and SYDVKM. V lost 3 bases, J lost 2 bases, and 8 bases lay in between. As DNA, the CDR3 is TGTGCCAGCAGTTTGGGCAGAGCCTACGAGCAGTACTTC. Amino acids: CASSLGRAYEQYF. Using reference TRBV28 and TRBJ2-7 for the parts outside the CDR3, the full variable domain is DVKVTQSSRYLVKRTGEKVFLECVQDMDHENMFWYRQDPGLGLRLIYFSYDVKMKEKGDIPEGYSVSREKKERFSLILESASTNQTSMYLCASSLGRAYEQYFGPGTRLTVT.

This chain joins TRBV6-5 and TRBJ1-3, with 7 bases matching TRBD1. V shed 7 bases and J 4 bases; nucleotides not matched to a gene: 7. The V gene's germline CDR1 is MNHEY and CDR2 SVGAGI. The CDR3 runs 14 residues. The CDR3 loop is CASTSRGQGNTIYF. The CDR3 coding sequence is TGTGCCAGCACCTCCAGGGGACAGGGAAACACCATATATTTT.

The genes are TRBV6-5 and TRBJ1-1, with no clear D. V was trimmed by 4 bases and J by 2 bases, leaving 14 bases between them. Germline V gene data show CDR1 as MNHEY and CDR2 as SVGAGI. This CDR3 comprises 15 residues. The CDR3, as DNA: TGTGCCAGCAGTTCTACTAGTGTTTTAAACACTGAAGCTTTCTTT. Protein sequence: CASSSTSVLNTEAFF.

The chain links TRBV12-5 to TRBJ2-7; D is unresolved. Per germline, CDR1 LGHNT and CDR2 FRNRAP. This CDR3 is 11 amino acids long. V lost 7 bases to trimming and J lost 7 bases, with 11 bases between them. The CDR3 sequence is CASATFQEQYF. CDR3 DNA: TGTGCTAGTGCCACTTTTCAAGAGCAGTACTTC.

The V call is TRBV5-1, the J call TRBJ2-1; D is possibly TRBD1 (6 bases). The CDR3 totals 18 residues. Per the germline V gene, CDR1 is SGHRS and CDR2 is YFSETQ. The V end was cut by 0 bases, the J end by 5 bases, with 21 bases between. In nucleotides, the CDR3 is TGCGCCAGCAGCTTGGTATACACCTATGGGGGCTTCAACAATGAGCAGTTCTTC. Its protein is CASSLVYTYGGFNNEQFF.

The chain carries TRBV19 and TRBJ1-2; TRBD1 matches at 7 bases. CDR1 is LNHDA, CDR2 SQIVND, per germline (reference sequence). V shed 10 bases, J shed 8 bases, and the junction held 13 bases outside the gene matches. This CDR3 contains 13 residues. CDR3 nucleotides: TGTGCCACCACCTCCCGGACAGGACGAGGCTACACCTTC. This translates into CATTSRTGRGYTF.

The chain carries TRBV3-1 (or the pseudogene TRBV3-2) and TRBJ2-3; the match to TRBD1 covers 8 bases. The CDR3 contains 15 residues. From germline, CDR1 is LGHDT and CDR2 YNNKEL (reference sequence). V lost 0 bases and J lost 1; bases outside the gene matches: 0. The CDR3 reads CASSQEGQGTDTQYF. CDR3 bases: TGTGCCAGCAGCCAAGAGGGACAGGGCACAGATACGCAGTATTTT.

V is TRBV28 and J is TRBJ1-6; D gene ambiguous. The V gene lost 6 bases and the J gene lost 5 bases, with 11 bases spanning the gap. The CDR3 loop spans 14 amino acids. CDR1 and CDR2 (germline): MDHEN, SYDVKM. The chain's CDR3 is CASRPRRDNSPLHF. Written as DNA, the CDR3 is TGTGCCAGCAGGCCTCGACGGGATAATTCACCCCTCCACTTT. The full variable domain, rest sourced from reference TRBV28 and TRBJ1-6, is DVKVTQSSRYLVKRTGEKVFLECVQDMDHENMFWYRQDPGLGLRLIYFSYDVKMKEKGDIPEGYSVSREKKERFSLILESASTNQTSMYLCASRPRRDNSPLHFGNGTRLTVT.

This chain connects TRBV7-9 to TRBJ2-1; 8 bases map to TRBD1. CDR1 SEHNR and CDR2 FQNEAQ come from the germline V gene (reference sequence). The CDR3 extends over 18 amino acids. Trimming at V came to 0 bases and at J to 5 bases, leaving 12 bases not matched to a gene. DNA for the CDR3: TGTGCCAGCAGCTTAGCGGGCTTAGCAGAGGACAGGGACAATGAGCAGTTCTTC. Encoded protein: CASSLAGLAEDRDNEQFF.

V and J are TRBV28 and TRBJ1-2; 8 nucleotides align to TRBD1. CDR3 size: 12 residues. Trimming at V came to 10 bases and at J to 4 bases, leaving 5 bases not matched to a gene. CDR1 MDHEN and CDR2 SYDVKM come from the germline V gene. As DNA, the CDR3 is TGTGCCACTACAGGGGGAAGCTATGGCTACACCTTC. It encodes CATTGGSYGYTF.

The V and J genes are TRBV5-1 and TRBJ2-2; no definite D call. There are 14 residues in the CDR3. Trimming took 0 bases from V and 1 from J, leaving 4 bases between them. The germline gives CDR1 SGHRS, CDR2 YFSETQ. CDR3 nucleotides: TGCGCCAGCAGCTTGGTACAGAACACCGGGGAGCTGTTTTTT. It is translated as CASSLVQNTGELFF.

The V and J genes are TRBV6-6 and TRBJ1-2; D is unclear. Germline V CDR1 and CDR2: MNHNY, SVGAGI (reference sequence). The CDR3 covers 13 residues. Deletions cut 7 bases from V and 2 bases from J, with 11 bases between. CDR3 sequence reads: CASKDRGNYGYTF. The CDR3 region has the DNA TGTGCCAGCAAGGATCGGGGAAACTATGGCTACACCTTC.

The V gene is TRBV9, the J gene TRBJ1-3, with TRBD1 as a possible D gene (5 bases). The V gene's germline CDR1 is SGDLS and CDR2 YYNGEE. The CDR3 covers 15 residues. V was shortened by 5 bases and J by 3 bases, with 15 bases between the two germline ends. This chain's CDR3 is CASSPGGLYGNTIYF. CDR3 in DNA: TGTGCCAGCAGTCCCGGGGGGTTGTATGGAAACACCATATATTTT.

The chain employs TRBV9 and TRBJ2-5, with TRBD2 matching 10 bases. Germline CDR1 SGDLS, CDR2 YYNGEE. The CDR3 is 15 residues long. V was clipped by 0 bases and J by 7 bases; unmatched bases: 6. CDR3 sequence (DNA): TGTGCCAGCAGCGTAGGTGGACTAGCGGAGGCGACCCAGTACTTC. Protein: CASSVGGLAEATQYF.

The chain is built from TRBV6-5 and TRBJ1-1; D remains ambiguous. Germline loops: CDR1 MNHEY, CDR2 SVGAGI. V dropped 7 bases and J dropped 0 bases, with 9 bases sitting between them. This CDR3 has 13 amino acids. The CDR3 reads CASTRHLNTEAFF. The CDR3 DNA sequence: TGTGCCAGCACCCGACACCTGAACACTGAAGCTTTCTTT.

V usage is TRBV5-4 and J usage is TRBJ2-5; TRBD1 is a possible D gene (6 bases). The CDR3 runs to 14 residues. V lost 5 bases, J lost 2 bases, and 13 bases lay in between. Germline V lookup: CDR1 SGHNT, CDR2 YYREEE (reference sequence). DNA of the CDR3: TGTGCCAGCAGTCCCGGGACATATCAAGAGACCCAGTACTTC. Translated, it gives CASSPGTYQETQYF.

The genes are TRBV5-4 and TRBJ2-4; possible D gene TRBD1, 6 bases. Germline V lookup: CDR1 SGHNT, CDR2 YYREEE (reference sequence). The CDR3 has 16 amino acids. The V gene lost 2 bases and the J gene lost 2 bases, with 14 bases spanning the gap. The CDR3 coding sequence is TGTGCCAGCAGCTTACAGGGAGTAGGTCCCAAAAACATTCAGTACTTC. Amino acid sequence: CASSLQGVGPKNIQYF.